This entry lists 22 T cell receptor delta chains sequenced from one sample in a study of γδ T cells in repeated Plasmodium falciparum infection listed by TCRdb under 2021. Library preparation was by multiplex PCR. Sequencing was carried out with an Illumina MiSeq. Identical DNA sequences were merged into single rows after TCRdb reprocessed the public reads with CATT. The sample table holds 85,000 to 100,000 delta-chain clones, of which approximately 0.92% were seen once. Clones ranked in the top ten supply around a tenth of the sample. For bulk TCR repertoire analysis, Vgamma9/Vdelta2+ and Vdelta2-negative gammadelta T cell populations were flow-sorted out of peripheral blood mononuclear cells. Material for sequencing was gamma-delta T cells from blood. These receptors all come from a pool of human donors (malaria-infected and uninfected, not separated).

This clone has more than one count but fewer than ten. This DNA's translation and the protein TCRdb lists, from a much larger clone, do not match at residue 4, likely due to a read error; the protein shown is translated from the DNA. CDR3 in amino acids: CACYPLENGGSVTDKLIF. CDR3 nucleotides: TGTGCCTGTTATCCACTTGAGAATGGGGGATCAGTCACCGATAAACTCATCTTT. The chain employs TRDV2 and TRDJ1; 8 nucleotides line up with TRDD3. No J gene was available from TCRdb, and it was assigned here by a germline match of the DNA. The germline CDR1 and CDR2 sequences are GEAIGNYY and EKD. The CDR3 covers 18 residues. With V trimmed by 6 bases and J by 1 base, 18 bases remained unmatched.

This clone was picked up a small number of times. This likely traces to a read error, being one base from a far larger clone. Other DNA sequences in the same sample also yield this CDR3. In nucleotides, the CDR3 is TGTGCCCTTGGGGACTCCGCCACTTCCCACCTAAATACTGGGGAGGTGAACGATAGACTCATCTTT. The encoded protein is CALGDSATSHLNTGEVNDRLIF. The gene calls are TRDV1 and TRDJ1; 7 bases map to TRDD3. TCRdb carries no J gene annotation; the J gene was assigned here by matching the DNA with germline. The CDR3 is made up of 22 amino acids. The germline V gene has CDR1 TSWWSYY and CDR2 QGS.

The table lists this clone with a few counts. A far bigger clonotype differs at one base, so this is likely a read error. Other DNA sequences of this sample code for an identical CDR3. TRDV1 is the V gene, and the J gene was not called; TRDD3 reflects the table's D call only, with no check against the DNA. The CDR3 is made up of 24 amino acids. Germline V gives CDR1 TSWWSYY, CDR2 QGS. CDR3: CALGERGNLRFSSGGIHYTDKLIF. CDR3 DNA sequence: TGTGCTCTTGGGGAACGGGGAAATCTACGCTTTTCTTCCGGGGGGATCCACTACACCGATAAACTCATCTTC.

Concerning this clone itself: A single base is all that separates this from a far larger clone, so a read error is likely. Other DNA sequences in this specimen translate into the identical CDR3. The V gene call is TRDV2, and the J gene call is absent; the table's TRDD3 call for D was not verified on the DNA. CDR1 and CDR2 from the germline V gene are GEAIGNYY and EKD. The CDR3 sequence is 20 residues long. The CDR3 reads CACDTAYWGTATSLTAQLFF. In nucleotides, the CDR3 is TGTGCCTGTGACACTGCCTACTGGGGGACGGCCACCTCTTTGACAGCACAGCTCTTCTTT.

As regards this clone: The protein TCRdb lists belongs to a much larger clone and differs from this DNA's translation at residue 4, which points to a read error; the protein shown is made from the DNA. J is TRDJ1 and V is TRDV2, with 11 bases matching TRDD3. TCRdb gives no J gene; it was assigned here by matching the DNA to germline. This CDR3 is 18 amino acids long. Trimming removed 5 bases from V and 0 bases from J; junction bases left unmatched: 13. CDR1 GEAIGNYY and CDR2 EKD come from the germline V gene. The DNA of the CDR3 is TGTGCCTGTGGCCGGATCCTGGGGGATACTCCATACACCGATAAACTCATCTTT. Residues: CACGRILGDTPYTDKLIF.

Points on this clone: A read error likely explains why the TCRdb protein, taken from a much larger clone, differs from this DNA's translation at residue 11; the protein shown is translated from the DNA. The rearrangement joins TRDV2 to TRDJ3; TRDD3 matches at 8 bases. TCRdb offers no J gene call, so here the DNA was matched to germline to obtain one. In germline, CDR1 is GEAIGNYY, CDR2 EKD. Unmatched junction bases numbered 8, after V lost 0 bases and J lost 5 bases. The CDR3 runs to 18 residues. CDR3 loop: CACDTGGYGSRDTRQMFF. The CDR3 nucleotides are TGTGCCTGTGACACCGGGGGATATGGATCCCGGGACACCCGACAGATGTTTTTC.

This clone came up many times. A far larger clone is just one base off, so this is likely a read error. The sample holds other DNA sequences that translate to the same CDR3. The chain recombines TRDV1 with TRDJ1; D gene ambiguous. The V end was cut by 3 bases, the J end by 7 bases, with 15 bases between. Per germline, CDR1 TSWWSYY and CDR2 QGS. The CDR3 sequence is 14 residues long. CDR3 in DNA: TGTGCTCTTGGGGAGAAAAGGAGTCATGGTAAACTCATCTTT. The encoded protein is CALGEKRSHGKLIF.

Many counts were recorded for this clone. It is likely a read error: a sequence one base away is far more abundant. Other DNA sequences in the sample encode the same CDR3. This chain connects TRDV1 to TRDJ1, with 12 positions matching TRDD3. This CDR3 region has 22 residues. The germline V gene encodes CDR1 TSWWSYY and CDR2 QGS. V lost 6 bases and J lost 3; bases outside the gene matches: 26. The DNA of the CDR3 is TGTGCTCTTGGAGACTTCCCTTCTGTGAGGGGGATACTGGGGGATACACCCGATAAACTCATCTTT. Its protein product is CALGDFPSVRGILGDTPDKLIF.

Comment on this clone: This likely came from a read error, as a far larger clone is one base away. Other DNA sequences in the same sample also yield this CDR3. The gene calls are TRDV1 and TRDJ1, with D possibly being TRDD2 (6 bases). No J gene is reported in TCRdb; it was inferred here by comparing the DNA with germline. V was shortened by 2 bases and J by 0 bases, with 25 bases between the two germline ends. The CDR3 runs 20 residues. CDR1 TSWWSYY and CDR2 QGS come from the germline V gene. The CDR3 protein is CALGESYAPFGLLYTDKLIF. The CDR3, as DNA: TGTGCTCTTGGGGAATCCTACGCCCCCTTCGGGCTGCTGTACACCGATAAACTCATCTTT.

This clone was counted between two and nine times. The protein TCRdb lists belongs to a much larger clone and differs from this DNA's translation at residue 13, which points to a read error; the protein shown is made from the DNA. The J gene is TRDJ1, the V gene TRDV1; D uncertain. Germline assignment: CDR1 TSWWSYY and CDR2 QGS. This CDR3 contains 16 residues. CDR3 sequence: CALGEEPPTYTDELIF. CDR3 DNA: TGTGCTCTTGGGGAAGAGCCCCCAACGTACACCGATGAACTCATCTTT.

About this clone itself: The translation of this DNA and the TCRdb protein of a much larger clone differ at residue 5, probably owing to a read error; the protein shown here is translated from the DNA. The gene calls are TRDV1 and TRDJ1; possibly TRDD3 for D (7 bases). No J gene was available from TCRdb, and it was assigned here by a germline match of the DNA. The germline V and J ends were trimmed by 4 bases and 0 bases, with 33 bases remaining between them. The CDR3 contains 22 residues. Germline CDR1 and CDR2: TSWWSYY and QGS. CDR3 nucleotides: TGTGCTCTTGGGGGATCTCACCTCCTACGAGTTACTGGGGTGGAAGACACCGATAAACTCATCTTT. It codes for CALGGSHLLRVTGVEDTDKLIF.

As concerns this clone: TCRdb pairs this DNA with a much larger clone's protein that differs at residue 14, likely a read error; the protein shown was translated from the DNA. The V gene is TRDV3, the J gene TRDJ1; TRDD3 matches 11 bases. The V gene's germline CDR1 is TVYSNPD and CDR2 GDNSRS (reference sequence). After removal of 2 bases from V and 0 bases from J, the junction contained 32 bases not matched to a gene. This CDR3 spans 24 amino acids. The CDR3 DNA is TGTGCCTTTTCAGTTCAAGACTGGGGGATATACCACTCCGTTACAGTATTCTACACCGATAAACTCATCTTT. It yields the protein CAFSVQDWGIYHSVTVFYTDKLIF.

With respect to this clone: A read error likely explains this, since a far larger clone differs by one base. Within the sample, other DNA sequences also encode this same CDR3. The J gene is uncalled and the V gene is TRDV2; the D call TRDD3 from the table was never checked on the DNA. Per germline, CDR1 GEAIGNYY and CDR2 EKD. The CDR3 spans 16 residues. CDR3 sequence reads: CACASTGGYDTDKLIF. CDR3 coding DNA: TGTGCCTGTGCAAGTACTGGGGGATACGACACCGATAAACTCATCTTC.

This clone was recorded a few times. The protein held in TCRdb is that of a much larger clone and does not match this DNA's translation at residue 18, likely because of a read error; the protein shown is translated from the DNA. This chain uses TRDV1 with TRDJ1, with 11 bases that match TRDD3. The germline CDR1 and CDR2 sequences are TSWWSYY and QGS. The CDR3 is made up of 20 amino acids. CDR3 loop: CALGPIYWGISHPYTDKPIF. The CDR3 coding sequence is TGTGCTCTTGGGCCGATTTACTGGGGGATATCCCACCCGTACACCGATAAACCCATCTTT.

In regard to this clone: The mismatch at residue 5 between this DNA's translation and the TCRdb protein of a much larger clone likely reflects a read error; the protein shown is translated from the DNA. The chain is built from TRDV1 and TRDJ1, with TRDD3 matching over 11 bases. Looked up from germline, CDR1 is TSWWSYY and CDR2 is QGS. V was pared by 4 bases and J by 0 bases, with 10 bases of the junction left unmatched. The CDR3 length is 18 residues. Written as DNA, the CDR3 is TGTGCTCTTGGGGCTGGGGGATACCTCGTTGAGTACACCGATAAACTCATCTTT. Its translation: CALGAGGYLVEYTDKLIF.

Comments on this clone: This likely stems from a read error, as it lies one base from a far larger clone. At the DNA level, this CDR3 is encoded by other sequences in the same sample as well. The V gene is given as TRDV2, and no J gene call is available; the table's D gene call, TRDD3, was not cross checked with the DNA. Germline lookup yields CDR1 GEAIGNYY and CDR2 EKD. CDR3 length: 19 residues. The CDR3: CACDTVRLGDTRRTDKLIF. CDR3 DNA sequence: TGTGCCTGTGACACCGTCCGACTGGGGGATACACGTCGGACCGATAAGCTCATCTTT.

This clone was picked up many times. At the DNA level, this CDR3 is encoded by other sequences in the same sample as well. This sequence joins TRDV1 and TRDJ1; 7 nucleotides match TRDD3. Germline V gene lookup returns CDR1 TSWWSYY and CDR2 QGS. The CDR3 length is 23 residues. After removal of 5 bases from V and 1 base from J, the junction contained 31 bases not matched to a gene. The CDR3 loop reads CALGPRGQTKFWGPLRVTDKLIF. The DNA for the CDR3 is TGTGCTCTTGGGCCACGTGGACAAACGAAATTCTGGGGGCCCCTAAGGGTCACCGATAAACTCATCTTT.

Worth noting for this clone: With only one base between it and a far larger clone, this is likely a read error. This CDR3 is also generated by other DNA sequences in the sample. V is TRDV2 and J is TRDJ1, with a tentative D call TRDD3 (6 bases). TCRdb gives no J gene; it was assigned here by matching the DNA to germline. In germline, CDR1 is GEAIGNYY, CDR2 EKD. The CDR3 has 18 residues. The germline V and J ends were trimmed by 0 bases and 0 bases, with 19 bases remaining between them. CDR3 amino acids: CACDTVALGARYTDKLIF. The CDR3 DNA reads TGTGCCTGTGACACCGTCGCATTGGGGGCCCGGTACACCGATAAACTCATCTTT.

With respect to this clone: TCRdb has a much larger clone's protein, which differs at residue 5 from the translation of this DNA, likely because of a read error; what is shown is the protein translated from the DNA. V is TRDV2 and J is TRDJ4, with 11 nucleotides matching TRDD3. The J gene was not available in TCRdb and was assigned here by matching the DNA to germline segments. CDR3 size: 18 residues. Germline assignment: CDR1 GEAIGNYY and CDR2 EKD. J gave up 3 bases and V 3 bases, and 17 bases lay outside the gene matches. This CDR3 reads CACDSVGGGYAYEGPLIF. The CDR3 nucleotides are TGTGCCTGTGACTCCGTCGGTGGGGGATACGCATACGAAGGACCCCTGATCTTT.

This clone was detected a few times. The protein recorded in TCRdb matches a much larger clone and deviates from this DNA's translation at residue 6, suggesting a read error; the protein here is obtained by translating the DNA. V and J are TRDV1 and TRDJ1, with 11 bases lining up with TRDD3. TCRdb supplies no J gene; here it was assigned by aligning the nucleotide sequence to germline. Trimming cost V 1 base and J 3 bases; bases outside gene matches: 13. This CDR3 has 19 amino acids. Germline CDR1 is TSWWSYY and CDR2 is QGS. CDR3: CALGERTSLWGIHADKLIF. Written as DNA, the CDR3 is TGTGCTCTTGGGGAACGCACTTCCCTCTGGGGGATACACGCCGATAAACTCATCTTT.

A few counts support this clone. The mismatch at residue 17 between this DNA's translation and the TCRdb protein of a much larger clone likely reflects a read error; the protein shown is translated from the DNA. The rearrangement joins TRDV3 to TRDJ2, with D perhaps TRDD3 (5 bases). Trimming removed 2 bases from V and 6 bases from J, with 40 bases in between. Germline CDR1 TVYSNPD, CDR2 GDNSRS (reference sequence). This CDR3 has 22 amino acids. CDR3 nucleotide sequence: TGTGCCTTTCGAACCCGGTCAGTAGGGAGATTGGGGTACGATCGATTGTCAGCACAACTCTTCTTT. Translated, it gives CAFRTRSVGRLGYDRLSAQLFF.

Notes on this clone: TCRdb lists the protein of a much larger clone for this DNA, which differs at residue 12, so this is likely a read error; the protein given here is translated from the DNA itself. The chain employs TRDV1 and TRDJ1; tentative D call: TRDD3 (6 bases). CDR1 and CDR2 (germline): TSWWSYY, QGS. The CDR3 consists of 22 residues. The ends were cut back, 4 bases at V and 0 bases at J, with 33 bases in the middle. The CDR3 DNA reads as TGTGCTCTTGGGGGAAGAGCACCCCCTAACTGGGAGATACTCTTCAACACCGATAAACTCATCTTT. Translated: CALGGRAPPNWEILFNTDKLIF.